These 20 T cell receptor beta chains share one sample of origin, sequenced in a study of tumor-infiltrating lymphocytes in oesophageal squamous cell carcinoma. TCRdb reprocessed the PCR reads via MiXCR and lists one record per CDR3 protein. Among over 10,000 distinct CDR3 sequences listed, 50% to 55% were seen once. Sequences were obtained from esophageal tumor tissue. These receptors all stem from a female donor with esophageal squamous cell carcinoma.

Sample share makes this clonotype medium-sized. The rearrangement links TRBV27 to TRBJ1-5; tentative D call: TRBD1 (5 bases). The CDR3 contains 15 residues. Trimming took 6 bases from V and 5 from J, leaving 17 bases between them. Germline assignment: CDR1 MNHEY and CDR2 SMNVEV (reference sequence). In nucleotides, the CDR3 is TGTGCCAGCAGGGAGGGAGGGGAGAGAGATCAGCCCCAGCATTTT. Translated: CASREGGERDQPQHF.

This clonotype turned up a few times. V and J are TRBV27 and TRBJ2-3; D tentatively fits TRBD1 or TRBD2 (5 bases each). Trimming cost V 3 bases and J 2 bases, with 15 bases left between them. Germline V gene data show CDR1 as MNHEY and CDR2 as SMNVEV (reference sequence). The CDR3 has 16 amino acids. CDR3 DNA: TGTGCCAGCAGTTTGATGACCGGGGCCAACACAGATACGCAGTATTTT. The encoded protein is CASSLMTGANTDTQYF.

This clonotype is large in the sample. V gene TRBV7-8 combines with J gene TRBJ2-7; 9 bases agree with TRBD1. Germline V gene lookup returns CDR1 SGHVS and CDR2 FQNEAQ. The CDR3 totals 14 residues. Trimming removed 5 bases from V and 2 bases from J; junction bases left unmatched: 4. CDR3 region: CASSNRQGAYEQYF. CDR3 DNA: TGTGCCAGCAGCAACAGACAGGGGGCCTACGAGCAGTACTTC.

There are many counts of this clonotype. V and J are TRBV10-3 and TRBJ2-1; tentative D call: TRBD2 (5 bases). V lost 4 bases and J 3 bases, leaving 10 bases between the germline ends. The CDR3 loop spans 14 amino acids. The V gene's germline CDR1 is ENHRY and CDR2 SYGVKD. In nucleotides, the CDR3 is TGTGCCATCAGTGGGACTGGGTACTACAATGAGCAGTTCTTC. It codes for CAISGTGYYNEQFF.

V gene TRBV7-2 combines with J gene TRBJ2-5, with TRBD2 matching over 10 bases. Trimming took 0 bases from V and 2 from J; bases not matched to a gene: 3. The CDR3 is 16 amino acids. Germline lookup yields CDR1 SGHTA and CDR2 FQGNSA. CDR3 amino acids: CASSLAPSGGQETQYF. The CDR3 DNA sequence: TGTGCCAGCAGCTTAGCGCCTAGCGGGGGACAAGAGACCCAGTACTTC. Combining the CDR3 with reference TRBV7-2 and TRBJ2-5 gives the whole variable domain GAGVSQSPSNKVTEKGKDVELRCDPISGHTALYWYRQSLGQGLEFLIYFQGNSAPDKSGLPSDRFSAERTGGSVSTLTIQRTQQEDSAVYLCASSLAPSGGQETQYFGPGTRLLVL.

This clonotype came up many times. The genes are TRBV10-3 and TRBJ1-1; D gene ambiguous. Germline V lookup: CDR1 ENHRY, CDR2 SYGVKD. V lost 0 bases and J 1 base, leaving 6 bases between the germline ends. This CDR3 has 14 residues. The CDR3 region has the DNA TGTGCCATCAGTGAGTCGACACCGAACACTGAAGCTTTCTTT. Translated, it gives CAISESTPNTEAFF.

V usage is TRBV11-1 and J usage is TRBJ2-3, with 8 nucleotides matching TRBD1. The CDR3 sequence is 15 residues long. Germline CDR1 and CDR2: SGHAT and FQDESV (reference sequence). V trimming: 5 bases; J trimming: 3 bases; junction bases outside the gene matches: 7. In DNA, the CDR3 is TGTGCCAGCAGCCTACAGGGGGGTGAGACAGATACGCAGTATTTT. Its translation is CASSLQGGETDTQYF.

This clonotype is classed as medium-sized (0.01 to 0.1%). This sequence joins TRBV6-1 and TRBJ2-5, with D perhaps matching TRBD1 (5 bases). The CDR3 loop spans 12 amino acids. Germline V gene sequence: CDR1 MNHNS, CDR2 SASEGT. Trimming shortened V by 8 bases and J by 4 bases, and 11 bases separated the two germline ends. The CDR3 sequence: CASYSRAETQYF. As DNA, the CDR3 is TGTGCCAGCTATAGCAGGGCAGAGACCCAGTACTTC.

This clonotype was counted only a few times. The chain joins TRBV2 to TRBJ1-1, with D unresolved. CDR3 size: 14 residues. V was trimmed by 0 bases and J by 1 base, leaving 6 bases between them. Germline CDR1 reads SNHLY; CDR2 reads FYNNEI. DNA for the CDR3: TGTGCCAGCAGTGAAGCTTGGCAGAACACTGAAGCTTTCTTT. It codes for CASSEAWQNTEAFF.

This clonotype showed up many times. The gene calls are TRBV27 and TRBJ2-5; TRBD2 agrees at 8 bases. Germline V lookup: CDR1 MNHEY, CDR2 SMNVEV (reference sequence). This CDR3 contains 18 residues. V dropped 7 bases and J dropped 5; count of bases not matched to a gene: 21. CDR3 sequence: CASKAGGLLRMWGETQYF. The CDR3 DNA is TGTGCCAGCAAGGCGGGGGGCCTTTTGAGGATGTGGGGGGAGACCCAGTACTTC.

By sample fraction, this clonotype is large (0.1 to 1%). Since a much larger clone is just one base distant, this may be a read error. V usage is TRBV7-2 and J usage is TRBJ2-7; the match to TRBD1 covers 7 bases. Losses at the gene ends were 1 base for V and 7 bases for J; bases not matched to a gene: 10. CDR1 is SGHTA and CDR2 is FQGNSA in the germline V gene. The CDR3 spans 15 residues. The DNA of the CDR3 is TGTGCCAGCAGCTTAGGGGGACAGACCTACAATGAGCAGTACTTC. Its translation is CASSLGGQTYNEQYF.

Worth noting for this clonotype: This may come from a read error, since a much larger clone is one base off. This chain links TRBV5-3 with TRBJ2-7; no clear D. TRBV5-3 has ORF status, its function being uncertain. The CDR3 extends over 13 amino acids. The CDR3 loop is CASSFRKAYEQYF. CDR3 bases: TGTGCCAGCAGCTTCAGGAAGGCCTACGAGCAGTACTTC.

As concerns this clonotype: A junction end diverges from the germline sequence, so it may reflect a read error. The V call is TRBV7-3, the J call TRBJ1-6; D not resolved. The germline gives CDR1 SGHTA, CDR2 FQGTGA. This CDR3 region has 13 residues. In DNA, the CDR3 is TGTGCCAGCAGCCTAACAAATAATTCACCCCTCCACTTT. The encoded protein is CASSLTNNSPLHF.

Only a few counts were recorded for this clonotype. The chain is built from TRBV7-9 and TRBJ2-6, with D maybe TRBD2 (6 bases). V dropped 4 bases and J dropped 2 bases, with 21 bases sitting between them. CDR1 SEHNR and CDR2 FQNEAQ come from the germline V gene (reference sequence). The CDR3 totals 19 residues. The CDR3 loop is CASSSPGTLVRPGANVLTF. In DNA, the CDR3 is TGTGCCAGCAGCTCCCCTGGGACTCTAGTTCGCCCTGGGGCCAACGTCCTGACTTTC.

The chain combines TRBV7-6 with TRBJ2-5, with 10 bases fitting TRBD1. The end of the DNA fits TRBJ2-7 better, so the J call may be wrong. This CDR3 spans 17 amino acids. CDR1 is SGHVS, CDR2 FNYEAQ, per germline. CDR3 residues: CASSLAVGDRGNDEQYF. DNA for the CDR3: TGTGCCAGCAGCTTAGCGGTAGGGGACAGGGGTAACGACGAGCAGTACTTC.

This clonotype was seen many times. The V and J genes are TRBV18 and TRBJ2-2; 9 bases map to TRBD1. Unmatched junction bases numbered 6, after V lost 4 bases and J lost 6 bases. Germline loops: CDR1 KGHSH, CDR2 LQKENI. This CDR3 is 15 amino acids long. CDR3 amino acids: CASSRADRGAGELFF. DNA for the CDR3: TGTGCCAGCTCACGCGCGGACAGGGGTGCCGGGGAGCTGTTTTTT.

This chain connects TRBV6-6 to TRBJ2-7; 11 bases are a match to TRBD1. The J call may not be correct, given that the DNA end is closer to TRBJ2-5. The germline gives CDR1 MNHNY, CDR2 SVGAGI (reference sequence). This CDR3 is 15 amino acids long. The CDR3 protein is CASSTGQGVAETQYF. The CDR3 DNA reads as TGTGCCAGCAGTACGGGACAGGGGGTTGCGGAGACCCAGTACTTC.

This clonotype was observed at least ten times. V usage is TRBV19 and J usage is TRBJ2-5; 7 nucleotides match TRBD2. The end of the DNA fits TRBJ2-7 better, so the J call may be wrong. CDR3 length equals 14 residues. Germline V CDR1 and CDR2: LNHDA, SQIVND (reference sequence). CDR3 sequence reads: CASSMGGSRDEQYF. The DNA of the CDR3 is TGTGCCAGTAGTATGGGCGGGAGCAGGGACGAGCAGTACTTC.

This clonotype was counted between two and nine times. The V call is TRBV7-6, the J call TRBJ1-4, with D perhaps TRBD1 (6 bases). This CDR3 has 15 amino acids. With 2 bases removed from V and 8 bases from J, the gap between germline ends came to 15 bases. Germline CDR1 reads SGHVS; CDR2 reads FNYEAQ. The CDR3, as DNA: TGTGCCAGCAGCTTATTGGAAGGGAGGGGGGAAAAACTGTTTTTT. It yields the protein CASSLLEGRGEKLFF.

In its sample, this clonotype was seen a few times. The chain uses TRBV7-2 and TRBJ2-5; D is uncertain. Germline CDR1 and CDR2: SGHTA and FQGNSA. Trimming took 5 bases from V and 5 from J, leaving 12 bases between them. This CDR3 spans 13 amino acids. CDR3 bases: TGTGCCAGCAGCGTGACACTTGGGGAGACCCAGTACTTC. It translates to CASSVTLGETQYF.